The source of this T cell receptor (beta chain) is a study of T cells in Graves' hyperthyroidism and ophthalmopathy. Regarding the study as a whole: Also found in blood were most expanded thyroid clonotypes above 0.001.

Germline values: CDR1 MNHEY, CDR2 SMNVEV (reference sequence). V lost 2 bases and J lost 5; bases outside the gene matches: 3. This CDR3 has 13 amino acids. The investigators amplified TCR beta CDR3 regions from RNA transcripts. When the TCR CDR3 underwent first-round RT-PCR, the HTBI primer set was used. Each CDR3 protein gets one entry after TCRdb re-called the multiplex PCR reads with MiXCR. The table has 110,000 to 150,000 distinct CDR3 sequences, approximately 20% seen once. Patients aged 18 to 65 had newly diagnosed hyperthyroidism of under 2 months' duration. The PBMCs were sourced from fresh peripheral blood (about 10 ml). With regard to this clonotype: The antigen remains unidentified.

The chain is built from TRBV27 and TRBJ2-7; 7 bases fit TRBD2. The receptor was isolated from a woman in her 50s with Graves' hyperthyroidism that later progressed to Graves' ophthalmopathy. Specimen: blood. CDR3 in DNA: TGTGCCAGCAGTTTAGCGGGAGTCCACGAGCAGTACTTC. Translating gives CASSLAGVHEQYF.